This T cell receptor beta chain is drawn from a study of Ad26.COV2.S vaccination and SARS-CoV-2 variants. About the study: Ad26.COV2.S, an intramuscular injection, was given once or twice 56 days apart.

This sample's treatment: about 20 received Ad26.COV2.S at low or high dose, single or two shots; 5 received placebo; per-sample allocation not given. Collection of the samples took place on day 63 after the first injection of vaccine or placebo. Based in Boston, the donor was an adult of 18-55 years. This CDR3 contains 15 residues. CDR1 SGHVS and CDR2 FQNEAQ come from the germline V gene. V was shortened by 1 base and J by 4 bases, with 13 bases between the two germline ends. Some clones are missing from TCRdb's copy, which holds only in-frame ones; the method was immunoSEQ multiplex PCR. Among 330,000 or so clones listed, almost 90% were seen once.

The chain carries TRBV7-8 and TRBJ1-2; D is possibly TRBD1 (6 bases). The clonotype comes from a person between 18 and 59 years old who received the Ad26.COV2.S COVID-19 vaccine or a placebo. This sample comprised peripheral blood, obtained in a trial of Ad26.COV2.S vaccine versus placebo. In DNA form, the CDR3 reads TGTGCCAGCAGCTTAGGCCCTCGGGACACCTATGGCTACACCTTC. It specifies CASSLGPRDTYGYTF. The whole variable domain, filled in from reference TRBV7-8 and TRBJ1-2, reads GAGVSQSPRYKVAKRGQDVALRCDPISGHVSLFWYQQALGQGPEFLTYFQNEAQLDKSGLPSDRFFAERPEGSVSTLKIQRTQQEDSAVYLCASSLGPRDTYGYTFGSGTRLTVV.